This paragraph covers one TCR delta chain sequence. Its antigen remains undetermined. There are no base qualities to consult, and no much larger clone falls within one base. These data originate in a study of delta chain sequences of gamma delta T cells (dated by TCRdb to about 2017). The receptor library was made with PCR. TCRdb shows the sequencer as Illumina MiSeq. In TCRdb, clones were called once more from the public reads by CATT, and rows of identical DNA were later combined. For this sample there are 3,000 to 3,500 delta-chain clones; just over 60% appear just once. Of the sample, approximately 50% is held by the ten largest clones. This receptor was taken from a human donor with breast cancer. Source material: a tumor sample.

CDR3 sequence: CACDTVSRAGDRPYTFKLIF. In nucleotides, the sequence is TGTGCCTGTGACACCGTTTCAAGGGCTGGGGACCGACCTTACACCTTTAAACTCATCTTT. The chain links TRDV2 with TRDJ1; a weak D assignment points to TRDD3 (6 bases agree). The CDR3 has 20 amino acids, counting the end cysteine and phenylalanine. Only the CDR3 region is kept as DNA, spanning 60 bases read in frame from base 1. CDR1 and CDR2 are drawn from the germline V gene: GEAIGNYY, EKD. Trimming takes 0 bases from V and 7 bases from J, and the germline ends sit 32 bases apart.